A single T cell receptor (beta chain) is shown here with its context. Its antigen remains unknown. Assay used: immunoSEQ multiplex PCR; TCRdb lists only in-frame clones, some missing. Among more than 11,000 clones listed, over 70% were seen once. V lost 2 bases and J lost 3; bases outside the gene matches: 3. CDR1 is SGDLS and CDR2 is YYNGEE in the germline V gene. This CDR3 is built from 15 residues. This sample was included in a study of immune cell composition in non-small cell lung cancer. Study at large: Histologic subtype was mainly adenocarcinoma or squamous cell carcinoma. Study results and caveats: Shared sequences between tumour-reactive and dominant in vivo clones were not proven. Lung squamous cell carcinoma tumours had significantly higher top 10 clone scores and productive clonality than lung adenocarcinoma.

Template was genomic DNA from frozen, unsorted single-cell suspensions. This rearrangement joins TRBV9 to TRBJ1-3, with 9 nucleotides matching TRBD1. This clonotype was sampled from a human donor with non-small cell lung cancer. The sequenced sample was lung tumor tissue. CDR3 coding DNA: TGTGCCAGCAGCGTTAACAGGGGGCTTGGAAACACCATATATTTT. This encodes CASSVNRGLGNTIYF.